The sequence of this T cell receptor (beta chain) was determined in a study of blood T cell repertoires in COVID-19. Study-level background: The analysed material was cDNA or gDNA that came from T cells, B-cell-depleted T cells, or PBMCs.

Data came from immunoSEQ multiplex PCR; TCRdb stores just in-frame clones and leaves some out. The profile covers 200,000 to 300,000 clones, with about nine tenths appearing a single time and approximately 0.9% taken by the ten largest. Individuals aged roughly 18 to 95 years were recruited from 24 US areas. Up to 2 weeks before entering the study, exposed participants had met a COVID-19 case. This clone was seen only once. The origin of this receptor is a man between 50 and 59 years old who had been exposed to COVID-19. The sequencing input was PBMCs or T cells enriched from blood (not recorded which).

The CDR3 region is CASSEYSFDTEAFF. CDR3 in DNA: TGTGCCAGCAGTGAGTACAGTTTCGACACTGAAGCTTTCTTT. The V and J genes are TRBV6-4 and TRBJ1-1; D gene ambiguous. Trimming removed 3 bases at V and 3 bases at J, with 11 bases between. This CDR3 spans 14 amino acids. Germline V gene data show CDR1 as MRHNA and CDR2 as SNTAGT.